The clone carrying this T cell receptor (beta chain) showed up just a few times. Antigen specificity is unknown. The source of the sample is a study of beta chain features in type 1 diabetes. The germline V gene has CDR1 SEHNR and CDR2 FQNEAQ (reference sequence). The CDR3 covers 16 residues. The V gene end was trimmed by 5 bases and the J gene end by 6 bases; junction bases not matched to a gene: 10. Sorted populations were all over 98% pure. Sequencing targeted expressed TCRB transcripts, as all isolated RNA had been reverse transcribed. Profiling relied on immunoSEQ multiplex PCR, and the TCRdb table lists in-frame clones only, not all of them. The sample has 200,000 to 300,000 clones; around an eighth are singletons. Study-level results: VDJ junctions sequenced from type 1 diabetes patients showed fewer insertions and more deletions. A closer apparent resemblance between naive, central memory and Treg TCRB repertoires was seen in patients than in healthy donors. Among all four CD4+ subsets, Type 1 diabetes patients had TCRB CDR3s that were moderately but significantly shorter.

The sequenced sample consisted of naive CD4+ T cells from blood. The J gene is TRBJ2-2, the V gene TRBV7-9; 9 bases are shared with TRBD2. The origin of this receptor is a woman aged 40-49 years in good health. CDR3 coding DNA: TGTGCCAGCAGCCCACCGGGACTAGCTAGCTCCGGGGAGCTGTTTTTT. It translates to CASSPPGLASSGELFF.